Presented here are 10 T cell receptor beta chains from one specimen sequenced in a study of CD8+CD57+ T cells in acquired aplastic anemia (dated by TCRdb to the late 2010s). TCRdb shows the sequencer as Illumina HiSeq 2000. Genomic DNA served as template for TCR beta VDJ combination and CDR3 sequence profiling. In-frame beta chains were kept once TCRdb had trimmed the public reads at Q25 with fastp and called clones with MiXCR. Every entry covers one CDR3 protein and lists the most common genes and DNA from its rows. For this sample there are 160,000 or so distinct CDR3 sequences; roughly 50% appear just once. Roughly 3.2% of the sample is taken by the ten largest. The patients picked for sequencing were ones in whom flow cytometry had shown an expansion of CD8+CD57+ cells. The sample was sorted CD4+, CD8+, or CD8+CD57+ T cells (not recorded which) from PBMCs. These receptors were collected from a human donor with aplastic anemia.

As to this clonotype: Because the CDR3 is missing its conserved closing phenylalanine or tryptophan, this is likely a read error. The chain has TRBV11-1 and TRBJ2-3; TRBD1 is a possible D gene (5 bases). Germline V gene lookup returns CDR1 SGHAT and CDR2 FQDESV (reference sequence). With 2 bases removed from V and 6 bases from J, the gap between germline ends came to 18 bases. The CDR3 consists of 16 residues. The CDR3 DNA reads TGTGCCAGCAGCTTAAGGCAAGACAGCGCTGGGGATACGCAGTATTCT. This translates into CASSLRQDSAGDTQYS.

This clonotype turned up a few times. This CDR3 is CATQSGTSGRYWGYEQYV. The DNA of the CDR3 is TGTGCCACCCAGTCCGGGACTAGCGGGAGGTATTGGGGCTACGAGCAGTACGTC. The chain is built from TRBV24-1 and TRBJ2-7; TRBD2 matches at 15 bases. V was clipped by 9 bases and J by 3 bases; unmatched bases: 14. This CDR3 is built from 18 residues. CDR1 and CDR2 (germline): KGHDR, SFDVKD.

About this clonotype itself: This may arise from a read error, as a much more abundant clone is one base away. The rearrangement joins TRBV5-1 to TRBJ2-5; 7 nucleotides align to TRBD1. Germline-derived CDR1 and CDR2 are SGHRS and YFSETQ. After removal of 0 bases from V and 5 bases from J, the junction contained 13 bases not matched to a gene. The CDR3 is 17 amino acids. The CDR3 DNA sequence: TGCGCCAGCAGCTTGGCCCCCAGGGCAGGGGGACAGGAGACCCAGTACTTC. It yields the protein CASSLAPRAGGQETQYF.

The chain couples TRBV12-3 or TRBV12-4 to TRBJ2-7; 8 bases are a match to TRBD1. The CDR3 loop spans 14 amino acids. The CDR3 protein is CASSTTGGRPEQYV. The DNA for the CDR3 is TGCGCCAGCAGTACAACAGGGGGTCGGCCGGAGCAGTACGTC.

The chain is built from TRBV29-1 and TRBJ1-6, with D possibly being TRBD1 (5 bases). Germline V gene lookup returns CDR1 SQVTM and CDR2 ANQGSEA. The V end lost 4 bases, the J end lost 7 bases, and 17 bases lay between the germline ends. CDR3 size: 15 residues. The CDR3, as DNA: TGCAGCGTTGTTAGGGGAGGGAGAGGCAATTCACCCCTCCACTTT. Protein product: CSVVRGGRGNSPLHF. Complete variable domain (other parts from reference TRBV29-1 and TRBJ1-6): SAVISQKPSRDICQRGTSLTIQCQVDSQVTMMFWYRQQPGQSLTLIATANQGSEATYESGFVIDKFPISRPNLTFSTLTVSNMSPEDSSIYLCSVVRGGRGNSPLHFGNGTRLTVT.

This clonotype came up a few times. The CDR3 coding sequence is TGTGCCAGCAGTCCTCGGACTAGCGGGAGCCGGAAGACCCAGTACTTC. Its protein product is CASSPRTSGSRKTQYF. This sequence joins TRBV25-1 and TRBJ2-5; 13 bases fit TRBD2. Trimming took 5 bases from V and 6 from J; bases not matched to a gene: 9. CDR1 and CDR2 (germline): MGHDK, SYGVNS. The CDR3 covers 16 residues.

Turning to this clonotype: An end of the junction does not agree with germline; a read error may underlie this. The V call is TRBV7-2, the J call TRBJ1-6; possibly TRBD1 for D (6 bases). The CDR3 consists of 14 residues. From germline, CDR1 is SGHTA and CDR2 FQGNSA. CDR3 in amino acids: CPSSFGQHNSPLHF. DNA of the CDR3: TGTCCCAGCAGCTTTGGACAGCATAATTCACCCCTCCACTTT. Supplemented by reference TRBV7-2 and TRBJ1-6, the full variable domain reads GAGVSQSPSNKVTEKGKDVELRCDPISGHTALYWYRQSLGQGLEFLIYFQGNSAPDKSGLPSDRFSAERTGGSVSTLTIQRTQQEDSAVYLCPSSFGQHNSPLHFGNGTRLTVT.

The DNA for the CDR3 is TGTGCCACCAGCAGCCGCACCGGGACAGACCAGCCCCAGCATTTT. It codes for CATSSRTGTDQPQHF. This rearrangement joins TRBV15 to TRBJ1-5; 7 nucleotides align to TRBD1. Germline-derived CDR1 and CDR2 are LNHNV and YYDKDF (reference sequence). The CDR3 sequence is 15 residues long. The trim removed 3 bases at V and 7 bases at J, leaving 9 bases unmatched.

V usage is TRBV25-1 and J usage is TRBJ2-3; D is undetermined. The germline V gene has CDR1 MGHDK and CDR2 SYGVNS. V was pared by 4 bases and J by 6 bases, with 5 bases between. This CDR3 spans 11 amino acids. The CDR3 DNA follows: TGTGCCAGCAGTGGATTGGATACGCAGTATTTT. Encoded protein: CASSGLDTQYF.

The sample holds a few counts of this clonotype. The chain carries TRBV7-8 and TRBJ1-6, with a tentative D call TRBD1 (6 bases). The CDR3 has 17 residues. With 1 base removed from V and 2 bases from J, the gap between germline ends came to 12 bases. Germline V lookup: CDR1 SGHVS, CDR2 FQNEAQ. In DNA form, the CDR3 reads TGTGCCAGCAGCTTAGAAACAGGGAGCGCCTATAATTCACCCCTCCACTTT. Its protein product is CASSLETGSAYNSPLHF. Variable domain in full (rest from reference TRBV7-8 and TRBJ1-6): GAGVSQSPRYKVAKRGQDVALRCDPISGHVSLFWYQQALGQGPEFLTYFQNEAQLDKSGLPSDRFFAERPEGSVSTLKIQRTQQEDSAVYLCASSLETGSAYNSPLHFGNGTRLTVT.